There are a few counts of the clone carrying this TCR beta chain. As processed by the authors: Cell counts per sample came from amplifying reference gene primers. The method was immunoSEQ multiplex PCR; TCRdb's version includes in-frame clones alone and lacks a portion of them. D and trimming come from the DNA, and the V and J calls and clone size come from that table. This table has roughly 160,000 clones, about 80% appearing once. Participant-reported clinical history was the basis for cohort assignment. All recovered Cohort 3 donors got two negative PCRs, got clearance, or saw symptom resolution. This sample was included in a study of blood T cell repertoires in COVID-19. This CDR3 has 16 amino acids. The germline V gene has CDR1 MDHEN and CDR2 SYDVKM. Trimming removed 7 bases at V and 1 base at J, with 14 bases between.

This clonotype originated in a woman in her sixties or seventies who had recovered from COVID-19. The specimen was PBMCs or T cells enriched from blood (not recorded which). This chain links TRBV28 with TRBJ1-6; possibly TRBD1 for D (5 bases). The CDR3 spells CASTRGGLSYNSPLHF. The DNA for the CDR3 is TGTGCCAGCACCCGTGGGGGGTTGTCCTATAATTCACCCCTCCACTTT.